The 30 T cell receptor beta chains below all came from one sample that was sequenced in a study of T cell responses to AZD1222 COVID-19 vaccine. Method: immunoSEQ multiplex PCR; TCRdb's copy keeps in-frame clones and lacks some. The sample records some 79,000 clones, 80% being singletons. The input for sequencing was peripheral blood, taken 28 days after the second AZD1222 dose. Source of these receptors: an adult who received the AZD1222 COVID-19 vaccine.

J is TRBJ2-3 and V is TRBV7-9; 7 bases line up with TRBD1. Unmatched junction bases numbered 5, after V lost 1 base and J lost 4 bases. CDR1 and CDR2 from the germline V gene are SEHNR and FQNEAQ (reference sequence). There are 15 residues in the CDR3. The CDR3 loop reads CASSLVGQGADTQYF. In DNA form, the CDR3 reads TGTGCCAGCAGCTTAGTTGGCCAGGGGGCAGATACGCAGTATTTT.

In its sample, this clone was seen a few times. The chain is built from TRBV30 and TRBJ1-6, with TRBD1 as a possible D gene (5 bases). V was clipped by 0 bases and J by 13 bases, with 13 bases between them. From germline, CDR1 is GTSNPN and CDR2 SVGIG (reference sequence). The CDR3 loop spans 13 amino acids. The DNA for the CDR3 is TGTGCCTGGAGTGTAGGGACCACAGCTCCCCTCCACTTT. Translating gives CAWSVGTTAPLHF.

This clone was seen just once. The chain links TRBV27 to TRBJ1-4; 9 bases are shared with TRBD1. With V trimmed by 5 bases and J by 8 bases, 12 bases remained unmatched. CDR3 length: 16 amino acids. Germline loops: CDR1 MNHEY, CDR2 SMNVEV (reference sequence). DNA of the CDR3: TGTGCCAGCAGTCAAGGGACAGGGTCCTTGGGGGAAAAACTGTTTTTT. The encoded protein is CASSQGTGSLGEKLFF.

The chain carries TRBV2 and TRBJ2-3, with D uncertain. The V gene's germline CDR1 is SNHLY and CDR2 FYNNEI. Trimming stripped 8 bases from V and 1 base from J, with 16 bases between. The CDR3 length is 15 residues. CDR3 nucleotides: TGTGCCAGCTCGCCCCGGACGTGGGGCACAGATACGCAGTATTTT. Translation: CASSPRTWGTDTQYF.

J is TRBJ1-6 and V is TRBV6-2 or TRBV6-3, with D possibly being TRBD1 (6 bases). V shed 2 bases and J shed 10 bases, with 9 bases lying between them. Germline CDR1 reads MNHEY; CDR2 reads SVGEGT. The CDR3 is 13 residues long. The CDR3 sequence: CASSYGGRSPLHF. In DNA, the CDR3 is TGTGCCAGCAGTTACGGGGGCAGGTCACCCCTCCACTTT.

This clone appeared a single time. The gene calls are TRBV27 and TRBJ2-1, with 13 bases aligning to TRBD2. The J segment lost 6 bases and the V segment lost 6 bases, leaving 2 bases of the junction unmatched. The CDR3 is 14 amino acids. Germline lookup yields CDR1 MNHEY and CDR2 SMNVEV (reference sequence). The CDR3 bases are TGTGCCAGCAGGGGACTAGCGGGGCTCAATGAGCAGTTCTTC. This gives the protein CASRGLAGLNEQFF.

The CDR3 DNA reads TGTGCCAGCAGGCCCGGGGGGATTTGGACCAATGAGCAGTTCTTC. This codes for CASRPGGIWTNEQFF. J is TRBJ2-1 and V is TRBV28, with 7 nucleotides matching TRBD2. CDR1 MDHEN and CDR2 SYDVKM come from the germline V gene. This CDR3 is built from 15 residues. The V gene end was trimmed by 6 bases and the J gene end by 6 bases; junction bases not matched to a gene: 11.

This chain uses TRBV7-2 with TRBJ1-2, with D hard to call. The CDR3 runs to 14 residues. Germline values: CDR1 SGHTA, CDR2 FQGNSA. The V end lost 3 bases, the J end lost 8 bases, and 16 bases lay between the germline ends. The CDR3 region is CASSFYPVGRGYTF. The DNA for the CDR3 is TGTGCCAGCAGCTTTTATCCCGTCGGACGAGGCTACACCTTC.

The rearrangement links TRBV30 to TRBJ1-1; 7 bases are a match to TRBD1. The ends lost 3 bases at V and 1 base at J; junction bases unmatched: 5. Germline CDR1 GTSNPN, CDR2 SVGIG (reference sequence). CDR3 size: 14 residues. The CDR3 protein is CAWSLRTGNTEAFF. In DNA, the CDR3 is TGTGCCTGGAGCCTCCGGACAGGGAACACTGAAGCTTTCTTT.

The chain is built from TRBV19 and TRBJ1-5; 10 nucleotides align to TRBD1. J lost 2 bases, V lost 10 bases, and 14 bases had no gene match. The germline gives CDR1 LNHDA, CDR2 SQIVND (reference sequence). The length of the CDR3 is 17 residues. CDR3 DNA sequence: TGTGCCACCAACCCTCGGGACAGGGGTTTTGGCAATCAGCCCCAGCATTTT. Its protein is CATNPRDRGFGNQPQHF. Variable domain in full (rest from reference TRBV19 and TRBJ1-5): DGGITQSPKYLFRKEGQNVTLSCEQNLNHDAMYWYRQDPGQGLRLIYYSQIVNDFQKGDIAEGYSVSREKKESFPLTVTSAQKNPTAFYLCATNPRDRGFGNQPQHFGDGTRLSIL.

This clone was seen once. This chain connects TRBV28 to TRBJ2-6; D uncertain. The germline V gene encodes CDR1 MDHEN and CDR2 SYDVKM. The CDR3 is 15 amino acids. V was cut by 3 bases and J by 1 base, with 7 bases left in between. In DNA form, the CDR3 reads TGTGCCAGCAGTTTCGGGTTTTCTGGGGCCAACGTCCTGACTTTC. It is translated as CASSFGFSGANVLTF.

The V call is TRBV7-2, the J call TRBJ2-3; maybe TRBD2 (6 bases). V was trimmed by 1 base and J by 6 bases, leaving 23 bases between them. The CDR3 covers 18 residues. Looked up from germline, CDR1 is SGHTA and CDR2 is FQGNSA. DNA of the CDR3: TGTGCCAGCAGCTTAGGCGGGCGTGCGGGACGGAACCATGATACGCAGTATTTT. Residues: CASSLGGRAGRNHDTQYF.

The chain is built from TRBV19 and TRBJ1-3; tentatively, D is TRBD1 (5 bases). This CDR3 is 15 amino acids long. CDR1 LNHDA and CDR2 SQIVND come from the germline V gene (reference sequence). V lost 5 bases and J 4 bases, leaving 15 bases between the germline ends. CDR3 residues: CASSAYQGFGNTIYF. In DNA, the CDR3 is TGTGCCAGTAGTGCCTACCAGGGCTTCGGAAACACCATATATTTT.

The J gene is TRBJ1-6, the V gene TRBV19; tentative D call: TRBD1 (5 bases). The CDR3 totals 15 residues. V shed 3 bases and J shed 9 bases, with 15 bases lying between them. Germline CDR1 is LNHDA and CDR2 is SQIVND (reference sequence). CDR3 nucleotide sequence: TGTGCCAGTAGTATGGGGTCCAGGGCTACTTCACCCCTCCACTTT. Translated: CASSMGSRATSPLHF.

This clone was detected once. The chain uses TRBV7-8 and TRBJ1-2; 7 positions agree with TRBD1. The length of the CDR3 is 12 residues. Trimming cost V 5 bases and J 7 bases; bases outside gene matches: 4. CDR1 and CDR2 from the germline V gene are SGHVS and FQNEAQ. CDR3 bases: TGTGCCAGCAGCCTTACAGGGGTTGGCTACACCTTC. It specifies CASSLTGVGYTF. The entire variable domain, with the rest obtained from reference TRBV7-8 and TRBJ1-2, is as follows: GAGVSQSPRYKVAKRGQDVALRCDPISGHVSLFWYQQALGQGPEFLTYFQNEAQLDKSGLPSDRFFAERPEGSVSTLKIQRTQQEDSAVYLCASSLTGVGYTFGSGTRLTVV.

The chain uses TRBV10-2 and TRBJ2-7, with D maybe TRBD2 (7 bases). Germline values: CDR1 WSHSY, CDR2 SAAADI. Trimming pared 0 bases from V and 4 bases from J, leaving 13 bases between. This CDR3 is built from 15 residues. The CDR3 nucleotides read TGCGCCAGCAGTGAGTCCGCGGGGGCACAGTACGAGCAGTACTTC. It codes for CASSESAGAQYEQYF.

This clone was found a few times. This chain connects TRBV14 to TRBJ2-7; 8 bases map to TRBD2. Per the germline V gene, CDR1 is SGHDN and CDR2 is FVKESK. Trimming at V came to 4 bases and at J to 1 base, leaving 6 bases not matched to a gene. The length of the CDR3 is 15 residues. The DNA for the CDR3 is TGTGCCAGCAGCCGTGCAGCGGGAGCTTCCTACGAGCAGTACTTC. It translates to CASSRAAGASYEQYF.

This clone showed up just a few times. The chain uses TRBV28 and TRBJ2-5, with 7 bases lining up with TRBD2. V gave up 4 bases and J gave up 7 bases; unmatched junction bases: 24. This CDR3 spans 19 amino acids. Germline CDR1 MDHEN, CDR2 SYDVKM. Here the CDR3 DNA reads TGTGCCAGCAGTTCACATCCGGTTGACGGGACTACGATCTTGGGGACCCAGTACTTC. Translation: CASSSHPVDGTTILGTQYF. Drawing the rest from reference TRBV28 and TRBJ2-5, the complete variable domain is DVKVTQSSRYLVKRTGEKVFLECVQDMDHENMFWYRQDPGLGLRLIYFSYDVKMKEKGDIPEGYSVSREKKERFSLILESASTNQTSMYLCASSSHPVDGTTILGTQYFGPGTRLLVL.

The rearrangement links TRBV5-1 to TRBJ2-7; TRBD1 might be the D (6 bases). This CDR3 is 16 amino acids long. Germline V lookup: CDR1 SGHRS, CDR2 YFSETQ. The V and J ends lost 1 base and 2 bases respectively, with 16 bases between them. This CDR3 is CASSLTGDISTYEQYF. CDR3 nucleotides: TGCGCCAGCAGCTTGACCGGGGACATTTCAACCTACGAGCAGTACTTC.

This chain connects TRBV25-1 to TRBJ2-7; D not resolved. The CDR3 extends over 13 amino acids. V shed 4 bases and J shed 3 bases, with 10 bases lying between them. Germline values: CDR1 MGHDK, CDR2 SYGVNS. CDR3 sequence: CASSVGSSYEQYF. The CDR3 nucleotides read TGTGCCAGCAGTGTGGGCAGCAGCTACGAGCAGTACTTC.

The chain uses TRBV6-5 and TRBJ1-5, with D possibly being TRBD1 (6 bases). CDR1 is MNHEY and CDR2 is SVGAGI in the germline V gene. The CDR3 is 15 amino acids. Trimming left V 7 bases short and J 4 bases short, with 17 bases between. The CDR3 region is CASTGGGFRNQPQHF. The CDR3 coding sequence is TGTGCCAGCACTGGGGGGGGCTTCCGAAATCAGCCCCAGCATTTT.

This chain links TRBV29-1 with TRBJ2-2; 11 nucleotides line up with TRBD2. The germline V gene has CDR1 SQVTM and CDR2 ANQGSEA. This CDR3 has 14 residues. V trimming: 6 bases; J trimming: 1 base; junction bases outside the gene matches: 1. As DNA, the CDR3 is TGCAGCGTCCTAGCGGGAGGGAACACCGGGGAGCTGTTTTTT. This codes for CSVLAGGNTGELFF.

The gene calls are TRBV7-2 and TRBJ1-3; no clear D. The CDR3 is 11 amino acids. V lost 0 bases, J lost 7 bases, and 1 base lay in between. Germline values: CDR1 SGHTA, CDR2 FQGNSA. The DNA of the CDR3 is TGTGCCAGCAGCTTAGCTAACACCATATATTTT. Translated, it gives CASSLANTIYF.

The V and J genes are TRBV2 and TRBJ2-1; 9 nucleotides match TRBD2. The CDR3 consists of 15 residues. Germline lookup yields CDR1 SNHLY and CDR2 FYNNEI. The trim removed 3 bases at V and 7 bases at J, leaving 7 bases unmatched. The CDR3 nucleotides read TGTGCCAGCAGTGAGGCGGGGGGGCCGGGGAATGAGCAGTTCTTC. Amino acid sequence: CASSEAGGPGNEQFF.

This clone was recorded a few times. The V call is TRBV5-1, the J call TRBJ2-5; 7 bases are a match to TRBD1. Germline V gene lookup returns CDR1 SGHRS and CDR2 YFSETQ. After removal of 4 bases from V and 5 bases from J, the junction contained 8 bases not matched to a gene. This CDR3 is built from 14 residues. CDR3 in amino acids: CASSGQDDPETQYF. The CDR3 DNA reads TGCGCCAGCAGCGGACAGGACGATCCGGAGACCCAGTACTTC. The full variable domain, in which reference TRBV5-1 and TRBJ2-5 provide the parts outside the CDR3, is KAGVTQTPRYLIKTRGQQVTLSCSPISGHRSVSWYQQTPGQGLQFLFEYFSETQRNKGNFPGRFSGRQFSNSRSEMNVSTLELGDSALYLCASSGQDDPETQYFGPGTRLLVL.

This chain connects TRBV28 to TRBJ1-3; D is ambiguous. Germline V gene lookup returns CDR1 MDHEN and CDR2 SYDVKM. The V gene lost 6 bases and the J gene lost 0 bases, with 18 bases spanning the gap. The CDR3 sequence is 17 residues long. CDR3 in DNA: TGTGCCAGCAGGGCTTTAGGCCCCTCATTCTCTGGAAACACCATATATTTT. Translation gives CASRALGPSFSGNTIYF.

V gene TRBV7-2 combines with J gene TRBJ1-1; D may be TRBD1 (5 bases). Trimming removed 0 bases from V and 7 bases from J, with 12 bases in between. This CDR3 is 14 amino acids long. Germline V lookup: CDR1 SGHTA, CDR2 FQGNSA. The chain's CDR3 is CASSLARPGNEAFF. In DNA, the CDR3 is TGTGCCAGCAGCTTAGCGCGGCCAGGGAATGAAGCTTTCTTT.

This clone turned up a few times. The chain recombines TRBV15 with TRBJ1-1; D gene unclear. The CDR3 extends over 13 amino acids. V shed 1 base and J shed 4 bases, with 7 bases lying between them. Germline CDR1 reads LNHNV; CDR2 reads YYDKDF (reference sequence). CDR3 loop: CATSRGPGTEAFF. CDR3 bases: TGTGCCACCAGCAGAGGTCCGGGCACTGAAGCTTTCTTT. The whole variable domain, filled in from reference TRBV15 and TRBJ1-1, reads DAMVIQNPRYQVTQFGKPVTLSCSQTLNHNVMYWYQQKSSQAPKLLFHYYDKDFNNEADTPDNFQSRRPNTSFCFLDIRSPGLGDTAMYLCATSRGPGTEAFFGQGTRLTVV.

For the CDR3, the DNA is TGTGCCAGCAGCCCTGGGGACAGGGACCTAAACACTGAAGCTTTCTTT. Translation gives CASSPGDRDLNTEAFF. V is TRBV9 and J is TRBJ1-1, with 9 nucleotides matching TRBD1. There are 16 residues in the CDR3. V was pared by 4 bases and J by 2 bases, with 9 bases of the junction left unmatched. The germline gives CDR1 SGDLS, CDR2 YYNGEE.

V usage is TRBV7-2 and J usage is TRBJ2-7; 7 nucleotides match TRBD1. Losses at the gene ends were 5 bases for V and 6 bases for J; bases not matched to a gene: 13. The CDR3 spans 15 residues. The germline CDR1 and CDR2 sequences are SGHTA and FQGNSA. In DNA form, the CDR3 reads TGTGCCAGCAGCACGCGAGGGGGCACGGCCGGCGAGCAGTACTTC. Translation gives CASSTRGGTAGEQYF. The complete variable domain, with remaining parts taken from reference TRBV7-2 and TRBJ2-7, reads GAGVSQSPSNKVTEKGKDVELRCDPISGHTALYWYRQSLGQGLEFLIYFQGNSAPDKSGLPSDRFSAERTGGSVSTLTIQRTQQEDSAVYLCASSTRGGTAGEQYFGPGTRLTVT.